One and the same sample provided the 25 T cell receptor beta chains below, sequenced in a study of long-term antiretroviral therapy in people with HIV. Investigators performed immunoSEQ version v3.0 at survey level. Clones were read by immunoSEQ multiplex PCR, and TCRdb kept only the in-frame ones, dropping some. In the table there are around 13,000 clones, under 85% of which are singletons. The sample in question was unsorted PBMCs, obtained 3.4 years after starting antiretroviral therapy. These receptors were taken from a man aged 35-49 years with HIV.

The CDR3 reads CASSPPQTSGSSYEQYF. The CDR3 region has the DNA TGCGCCAGCAGCCCCCCCCAGACTAGCGGGAGCTCCTACGAGCAGTACTTC. The chain couples TRBV5-1 to TRBJ2-7, with 12 bases aligning to TRBD2. The CDR3 consists of 17 residues. The V segment lost 4 bases and the J segment 0 bases; nucleotides outside the gene matches: 8. The germline gives CDR1 SGHRS, CDR2 YFSETQ.

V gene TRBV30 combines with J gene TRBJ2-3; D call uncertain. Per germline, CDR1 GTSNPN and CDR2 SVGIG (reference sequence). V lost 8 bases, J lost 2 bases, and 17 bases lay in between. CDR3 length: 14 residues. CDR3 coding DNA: TGTGCCACGCACTATGGGGTGCCCACAGATACGCAGTATTTT. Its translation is CATHYGVPTDTQYF.

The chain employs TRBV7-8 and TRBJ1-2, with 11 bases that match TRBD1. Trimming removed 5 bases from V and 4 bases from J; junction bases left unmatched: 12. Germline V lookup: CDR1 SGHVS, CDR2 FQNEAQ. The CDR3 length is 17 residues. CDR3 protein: CASSHRDRGGGSYGYTF. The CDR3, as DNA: TGTGCCAGCAGCCACCGGGACAGGGGGGGAGGTAGCTATGGCTACACCTTC.

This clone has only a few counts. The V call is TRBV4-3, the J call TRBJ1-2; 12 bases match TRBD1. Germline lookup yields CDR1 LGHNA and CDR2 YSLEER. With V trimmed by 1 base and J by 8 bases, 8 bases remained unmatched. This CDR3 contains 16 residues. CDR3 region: CASSQAPGQGAGGYTF. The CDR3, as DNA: TGCGCCAGCAGCCAAGCGCCGGGACAGGGGGCAGGAGGCTACACCTTC.

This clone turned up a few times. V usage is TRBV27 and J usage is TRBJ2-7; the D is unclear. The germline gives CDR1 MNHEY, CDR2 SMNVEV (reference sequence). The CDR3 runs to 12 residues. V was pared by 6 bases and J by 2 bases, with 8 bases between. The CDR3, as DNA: TGTGCCAGCAGGAAAACCACCTACGAGCAGTACTTC. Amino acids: CASRKTTYEQYF.

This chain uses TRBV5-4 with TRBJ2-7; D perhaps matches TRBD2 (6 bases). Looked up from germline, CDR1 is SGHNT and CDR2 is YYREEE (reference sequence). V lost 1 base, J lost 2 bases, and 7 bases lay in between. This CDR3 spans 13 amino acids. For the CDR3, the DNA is TGTGCCAGCAGCTTGCCGGGAGCCTACGAGCAGTACTTC. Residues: CASSLPGAYEQYF.

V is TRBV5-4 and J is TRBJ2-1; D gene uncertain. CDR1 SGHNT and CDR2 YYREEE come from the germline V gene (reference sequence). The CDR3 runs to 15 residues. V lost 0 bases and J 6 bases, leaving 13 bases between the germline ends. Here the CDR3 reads CASSLEGPRANEQFF. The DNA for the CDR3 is TGTGCCAGCAGCTTGGAAGGGCCGCGCGCCAATGAGCAGTTCTTC.

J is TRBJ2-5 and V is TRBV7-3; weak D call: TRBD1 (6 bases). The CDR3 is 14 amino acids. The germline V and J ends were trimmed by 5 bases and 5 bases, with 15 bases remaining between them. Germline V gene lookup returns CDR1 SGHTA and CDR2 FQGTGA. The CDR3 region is CASSPTGNGETQYF. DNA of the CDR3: TGTGCCAGCAGCCCCACAGGGAATGGGGAGACCCAGTACTTC.

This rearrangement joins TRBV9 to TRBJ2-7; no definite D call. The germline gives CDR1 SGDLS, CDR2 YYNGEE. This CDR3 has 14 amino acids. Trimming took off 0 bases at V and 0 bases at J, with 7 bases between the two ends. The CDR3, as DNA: TGTGCCAGCAGCGTAGAGGGCAGCTCCTACGAGCAGTACTTC. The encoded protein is CASSVEGSSYEQYF.

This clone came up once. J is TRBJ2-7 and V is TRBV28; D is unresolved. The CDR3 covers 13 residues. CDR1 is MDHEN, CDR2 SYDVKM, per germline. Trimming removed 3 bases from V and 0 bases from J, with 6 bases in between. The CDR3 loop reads CASSFAVSYEQYF. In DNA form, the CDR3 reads TGTGCCAGCAGTTTCGCGGTCTCCTACGAGCAGTACTTC. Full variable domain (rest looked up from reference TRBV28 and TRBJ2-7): DVKVTQSSRYLVKRTGEKVFLECVQDMDHENMFWYRQDPGLGLRLIYFSYDVKMKEKGDIPEGYSVSREKKERFSLILESASTNQTSMYLCASSFAVSYEQYFGPGTRLTVT.

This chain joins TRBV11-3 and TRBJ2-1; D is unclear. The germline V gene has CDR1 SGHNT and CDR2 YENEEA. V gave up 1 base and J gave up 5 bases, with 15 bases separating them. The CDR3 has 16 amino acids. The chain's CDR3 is CASSLGSTIQNNEQFF. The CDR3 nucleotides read TGTGCCAGCAGCTTAGGCTCGACGATACAGAACAATGAGCAGTTCTTC.

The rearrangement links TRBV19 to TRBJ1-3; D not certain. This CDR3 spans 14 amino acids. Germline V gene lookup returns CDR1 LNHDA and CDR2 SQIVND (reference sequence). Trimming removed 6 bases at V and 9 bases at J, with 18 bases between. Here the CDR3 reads CASRETRTPRTIYF. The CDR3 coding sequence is TGTGCCAGTAGAGAGACGAGGACGCCTCGCACCATATATTTT.

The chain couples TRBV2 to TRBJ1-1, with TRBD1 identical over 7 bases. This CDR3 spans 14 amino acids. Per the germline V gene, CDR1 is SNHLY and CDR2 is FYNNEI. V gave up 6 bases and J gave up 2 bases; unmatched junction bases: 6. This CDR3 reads CASRTGQTNTEAFF. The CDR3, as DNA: TGTGCCAGCAGAACGGGACAGACAAACACTGAAGCTTTCTTT.

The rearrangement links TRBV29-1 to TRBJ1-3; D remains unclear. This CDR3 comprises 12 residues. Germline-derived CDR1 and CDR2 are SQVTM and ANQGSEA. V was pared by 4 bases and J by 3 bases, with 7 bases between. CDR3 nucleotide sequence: TGCAGCGTTGGTGGGAATGGAAACACCATATATTTT. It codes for CSVGGNGNTIYF.

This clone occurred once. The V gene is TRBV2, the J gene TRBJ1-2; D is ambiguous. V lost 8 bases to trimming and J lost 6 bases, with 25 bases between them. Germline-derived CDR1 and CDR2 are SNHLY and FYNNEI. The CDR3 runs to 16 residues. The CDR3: CASHALGPWMQDGYTF. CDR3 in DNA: TGTGCCAGCCACGCCCTCGGCCCGTGGATGCAGGATGGCTACACCTTC.

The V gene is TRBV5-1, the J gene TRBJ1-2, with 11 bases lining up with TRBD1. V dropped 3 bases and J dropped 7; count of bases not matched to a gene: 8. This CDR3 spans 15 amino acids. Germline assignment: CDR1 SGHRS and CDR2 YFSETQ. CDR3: CASSSTGTGGLGYTF. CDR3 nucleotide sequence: TGCGCCAGCAGCTCCACCGGGACAGGGGGGCTTGGCTACACCTTC.

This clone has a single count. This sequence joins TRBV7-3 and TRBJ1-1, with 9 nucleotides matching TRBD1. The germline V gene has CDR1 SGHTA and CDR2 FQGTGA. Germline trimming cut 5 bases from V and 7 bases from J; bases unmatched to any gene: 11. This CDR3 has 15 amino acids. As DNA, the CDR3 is TGTGCCAGCAGCCCCCGGCCGGGACAGGGAGTTGAAGCTTTCTTT. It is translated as CASSPRPGQGVEAFF.

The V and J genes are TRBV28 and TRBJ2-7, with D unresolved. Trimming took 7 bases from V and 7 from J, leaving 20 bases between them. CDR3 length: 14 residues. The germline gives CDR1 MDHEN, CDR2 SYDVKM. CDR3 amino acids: CASKELKSMGEQYF. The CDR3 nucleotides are TGTGCCAGCAAAGAGCTCAAATCGATGGGGGAGCAGTACTTC. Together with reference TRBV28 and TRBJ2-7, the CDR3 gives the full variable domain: DVKVTQSSRYLVKRTGEKVFLECVQDMDHENMFWYRQDPGLGLRLIYFSYDVKMKEKGDIPEGYSVSREKKERFSLILESASTNQTSMYLCASKELKSMGEQYFGPGTRLTVT.

CDR3: CASSSLASGRIEQYF. CDR3 coding DNA: TGTGCCAGCAGTTCCTTAGCTAGCGGGAGGATTGAGCAGTACTTC. The V and J genes are TRBV28 and TRBJ2-7; 11 nucleotides align to TRBD2. The ends lost 4 bases at V and 7 bases at J; junction bases unmatched: 9. The CDR3 sequence is 15 residues long. CDR1 and CDR2 from the germline V gene are MDHEN and SYDVKM.

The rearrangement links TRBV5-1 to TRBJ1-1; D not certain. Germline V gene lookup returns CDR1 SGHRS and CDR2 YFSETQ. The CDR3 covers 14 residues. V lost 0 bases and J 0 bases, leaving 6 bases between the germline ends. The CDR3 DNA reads TGCGCCAGCAGCTTGGGACACTTGAACACTGAAGCTTTCTTT. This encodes CASSLGHLNTEAFF.

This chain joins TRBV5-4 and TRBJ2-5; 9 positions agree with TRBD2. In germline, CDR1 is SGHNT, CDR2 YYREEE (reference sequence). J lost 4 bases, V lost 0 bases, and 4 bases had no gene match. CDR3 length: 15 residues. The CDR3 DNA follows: TGTGCCAGCAGCTTGGCTAGCGGGACGGGAGAGACCCAGTACTTC. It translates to CASSLASGTGETQYF. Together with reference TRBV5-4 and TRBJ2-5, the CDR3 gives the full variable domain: ETGVTQSPTHLIKTRGQQVTLRCSSQSGHNTVSWYQQALGQGPQFIFQYYREEENGRGNFPPRFSGLQFPNYSSELNVNALELDDSALYLCASSLASGTGETQYFGPGTRLLVL.

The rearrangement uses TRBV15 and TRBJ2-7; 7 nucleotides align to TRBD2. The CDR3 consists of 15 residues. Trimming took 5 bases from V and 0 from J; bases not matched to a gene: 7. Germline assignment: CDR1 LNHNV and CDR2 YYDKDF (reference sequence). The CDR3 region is CATSPSGSSSYEQYF. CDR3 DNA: TGTGCCACCAGCCCTAGCGGTTCGAGCTCCTACGAGCAGTACTTC. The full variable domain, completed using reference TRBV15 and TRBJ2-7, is DAMVIQNPRYQVTQFGKPVTLSCSQTLNHNVMYWYQQKSSQAPKLLFHYYDKDFNNEADTPDNFQSRRPNTSFCFLDIRSPGLGDTAMYLCATSPSGSSSYEQYFGPGTRLTVT.

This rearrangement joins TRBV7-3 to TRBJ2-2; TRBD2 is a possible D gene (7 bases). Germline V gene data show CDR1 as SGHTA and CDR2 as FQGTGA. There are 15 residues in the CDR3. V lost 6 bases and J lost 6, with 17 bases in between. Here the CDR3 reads CASRALGGEPGELFF. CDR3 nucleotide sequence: TGTGCCAGCAGGGCTTTAGGGGGGGAACCCGGGGAGCTGTTTTTT. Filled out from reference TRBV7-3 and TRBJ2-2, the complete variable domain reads GAGVSQTPSNKVTEKGKYVELRCDPISGHTALYWYRQSLGQGPEFLIYFQGTGAADDSGLPNDRFFAVRPEGSVSTLKIQRTERGDSAVYLCASRALGGEPGELFFGEGSRLTVL.

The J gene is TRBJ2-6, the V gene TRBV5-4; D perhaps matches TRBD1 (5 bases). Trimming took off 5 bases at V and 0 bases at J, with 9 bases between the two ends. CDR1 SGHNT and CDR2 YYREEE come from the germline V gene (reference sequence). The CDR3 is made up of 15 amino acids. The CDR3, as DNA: TGTGCCAGCAGGCCGCAGGGCTCTGGGGCCAACGTCCTGACTTTC. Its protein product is CASRPQGSGANVLTF.

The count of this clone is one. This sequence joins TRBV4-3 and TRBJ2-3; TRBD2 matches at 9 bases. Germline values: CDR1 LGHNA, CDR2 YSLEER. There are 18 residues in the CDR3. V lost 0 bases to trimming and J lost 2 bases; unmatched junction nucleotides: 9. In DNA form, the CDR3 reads TGCGCCAGCAGCCAAGATTATTCGGCGGGAGGGAACACAGATACGCAGTATTTT. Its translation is CASSQDYSAGGNTDTQYF.